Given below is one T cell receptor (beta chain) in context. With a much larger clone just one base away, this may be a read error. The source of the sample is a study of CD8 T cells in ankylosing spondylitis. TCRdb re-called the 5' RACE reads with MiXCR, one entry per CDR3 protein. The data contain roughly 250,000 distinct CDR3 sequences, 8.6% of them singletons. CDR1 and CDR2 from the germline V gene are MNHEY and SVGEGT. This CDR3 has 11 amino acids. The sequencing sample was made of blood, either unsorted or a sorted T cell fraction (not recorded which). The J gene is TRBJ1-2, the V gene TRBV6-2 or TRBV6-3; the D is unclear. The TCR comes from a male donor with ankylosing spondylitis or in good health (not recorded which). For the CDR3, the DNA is TGTGCCAGCAGTCAGGCCTATGGCTACCCCTTC. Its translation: CASSQAYGYPF.